A selection of T cell receptor beta chains follows, all from one sample in a study of cytomegalovirus exposure and HLA in healthy donors. The table came from immunoSEQ multiplex PCR; TCRdb's copy has only in-frame clones and leaves some out. Of fewer than 200,000 clones listed, around 80% are singletons. The sample comprised PBMCs. The source of these receptors is a man aged 40-49 years in good health and CMV-seronegative. CDR3s include the opening cysteine and the closing phenylalanine or tryptophan. The D gene is left open where the match is weak.

CDR3 protein: CASSILRSGTYEQYF
V gene: TRBV19
D gene: -

CDR3 protein: CASSPDRGYTEAFF
V gene: TRBV18
D gene: TRBD1

CDR3 protein: CASSLRQTNTQYF
V gene: TRBV27
D gene: -

CDR3 protein: CASSRNRGGRTDTQYF
V gene: TRBV7-2
D gene: TRBD2

CDR3 protein: CASSYSYLASPLHF
V gene: TRBV6-5
D gene: -

CDR3 protein: CASSVGGRGWDTGELFF
V gene: TRBV9
D gene: -

CDR3 protein: CASSLGQGGEQYF
V gene: TRBV7-6
D gene: -

CDR3 protein: CASSLRVSNYGYTF
V gene: TRBV27
D gene: -

CDR3 protein: CASSPGILADTQYF
V gene: TRBV5-1
D gene: -

CDR3 protein: CASSPHRGNTDTQYF
V gene: TRBV14
D gene: -

CDR3 protein: CASSPLSGSPNEQYF
V gene: TRBV18
D gene: TRBD2

CDR3 protein: CASSATPLTGELFF
V gene: TRBV6-6
D gene: -

CDR3 protein: CASSLYGTDYGYTF
V gene: TRBV7-9
D gene: TRBD1

CDR3 protein: CASSYSSRRGKGLFF
V gene: TRBV6-5
D gene: -

CDR3 protein: CASSVGGQMNTEAFF
V gene: TRBV9
D gene: TRBD1

CDR3 protein: CASSFDRVAGELFF
V gene: TRBV5-6
D gene: -

CDR3 protein: CASSTARGTAVGETQYF
V gene: TRBV19
D gene: TRBD1

CDR3 protein: CASSPGQGREAFF
V gene: TRBV18
D gene: TRBD1

CDR3 protein: CSVRWQSEQYF
V gene: TRBV29-1
D gene: -

CDR3 protein: CASSLGRGFDRGTDTQYF
V gene: TRBV7-9
D gene: -

CDR3 protein: CASTTVAGNTIYF
V gene: TRBV9
D gene: -

CDR3 protein: CASSLAGTGHNEQFF
V gene: TRBV5-4
D gene: TRBD1

CDR3 protein: CASRGLAGAGDTQYF
V gene: TRBV6-5
D gene: TRBD2